The clone carrying this T cell receptor beta chain was seen at least ten times. The antigen is not known. The record originates from a study of CD8 T cells in ankylosing spondylitis. Broader study findings: Made up of fewer than 10 highly homologous variants, a TCR beta motif appeared characteristic of ankylosing spondylitis blood.

Losses at the gene ends were 6 bases for V and 6 bases for J; bases not matched to a gene: 6. This CDR3 comprises 14 residues. TCRdb reanalysed the 5' RACE reads using MiXCR and keeps one entry per CDR3 protein. The repertoire holds just under 95,000 distinct CDR3 sequences, with around 9.4% as singletons. Sequenced sample: blood, either unsorted or a sorted T cell fraction (not recorded which). The chain joins TRBV12-3 or TRBV12-4 to TRBJ2-7; TRBD2 aligns across 12 bases. The receptor was isolated from a male donor with ankylosing spondylitis or in good health (not recorded which). CDR3 nucleotide sequence: TGTGCCAGCAGGCAGACTAGCGGGGGAAGCGAGCAGTACTTC. This sequence encodes CASRQTSGGSEQYF.